The T cell receptor beta chain described here comes from a study of CD8 T cells in ankylosing spondylitis. The V segment lost 2 bases and the J segment 2 bases; nucleotides outside the gene matches: 6. CDR3 length equals 16 residues. Germline V lookup: CDR1 SGHVS, CDR2 FNYEAQ. There are a few counts of this clonotype. The antigen remains undetermined. Findings of the study overall: Disease-linked clones were CD8+ and relatively rare in peripheral blood. The clones that were linked to disease were reported to be significantly enriched in matched synovial fluid samples from ankylosing spondylitis patients. For ankylosing spondylitis blood, a TCR beta motif of several highly homologous variants appeared characteristic.

Via MiXCR, TCRdb re-called the 5' RACE reads, giving one row per CDR3 protein. The sample holds about 220,000 distinct CDR3 sequences, around 24% seen once. This chain connects TRBV7-6 to TRBJ2-1; 7 nucleotides line up with TRBD2. Material for sequencing was blood, either unsorted or a sorted T cell fraction (not recorded which). This receptor was identified in a male donor with ankylosing spondylitis or in good health (not recorded which). CDR3 residues: CASSLRLAVPYNEQFF. The DNA for the CDR3 is TGTGCCAGCAGCTTACGGCTAGCGGTCCCCTACAATGAGCAGTTCTTC.